This TCR beta chain was profiled in a study of blood T cells in healthy people across ages. The use of a sample-barcoded 5' primer and a J-beta primer mix characterized a second PCR of roughly 7 to 11 cycles. Using its own MiXCR run on the 5' RACE reads, TCRdb lists one record per CDR3 protein. Seen here are fewer than 650,000 distinct CDR3 sequences, 25% to 35% observed once, and the top ten hold under 4.5%. V was cut by 8 bases and J by 5 bases, with 18 bases left in between. This CDR3 comprises 15 residues. Germline CDR1 reads MNHEY; CDR2 reads SMNVEV (reference sequence). The same sample was also used in a study of T cells of mothers and their children.

Source material: blood. This TCR was sampled from a boy aged 2 to 10 in good health. V usage is TRBV27 and J usage is TRBJ2-2; possible D gene TRBD2, 6 bases. The CDR3 sequence is CASWSREKGTGELFF. Written as DNA, the CDR3 is TGTGCCAGCTGGTCGCGGGAAAAGGGTACCGGGGAGCTGTTTTTT.